These 5 T cell receptor beta chains were sequenced from one sample in a study of T cell clonotyping in hematopoietic cell transplantation. TCRdb's copy holds only in-frame clones and misses some; the assay was immunoSEQ multiplex PCR. The repertoire holds roughly 45,000 clones, with 86% as singletons. Time point: recipient sample about 28 days before transplant, after cytoreduction. Sequenced here: peripheral blood mononuclear cells, sampled before stem cell transplant. These receptors were taken from a man in his sixties with biphenotypic leukemia. Some clones in this sample may be carry-over from other donors' samples.

The genes are TRBV6-1 and TRBJ2-7; 8 bases map to TRBD2. V dropped 8 bases and J dropped 2; count of bases not matched to a gene: 8. Germline V lookup: CDR1 MNHNS, CDR2 SASEGT. This CDR3 has 14 amino acids. CDR3 nucleotides: TGTGCCAGCTTTTTCGCGGGAGGAACCTACGAGCAGTACTTC. Amino acid sequence: CASFFAGGTYEQYF.

The rearrangement joins TRBV7-8 to TRBJ2-7; no clear D gene. Germline CDR1 and CDR2: SGHVS and FQNEAQ. The CDR3 spans 14 residues. V was pared by 3 bases and J by 3 bases, with 12 bases between. CDR3 bases: TGTGCCAGCAGCTTTTTAAGTGGCGGCTACGAGCAGTACTTC. As protein: CASSFLSGGYEQYF. Full variable domain (outside the CDR3, taken from reference TRBV7-8 and TRBJ2-7): GAGVSQSPRYKVAKRGQDVALRCDPISGHVSLFWYQQALGQGPEFLTYFQNEAQLDKSGLPSDRFFAERPEGSVSTLKIQRTQQEDSAVYLCASSFLSGGYEQYFGPGTRLTVT.

The chain couples TRBV9 to TRBJ2-3; D is perhaps TRBD2 (5 bases). Germline-derived CDR1 and CDR2 are SGDLS and YYNGEE. The CDR3 is 16 amino acids. Trimming removed 3 bases at V and 2 bases at J, with 16 bases between. Here the CDR3 DNA reads TGTGCCAGCAGCGAAAGGACCGGACTGTCCACAGATACGCAGTATTTT. Protein product: CASSERTGLSTDTQYF. The complete variable domain, with remaining parts taken from reference TRBV9 and TRBJ2-3, reads DSGVTQTPKHLITATGQRVTLRCSPRSGDLSVYWYQQSLDQGLQFLIQYYNGEERAKGNILERFSAQQFPDLHSELNLSSLELGDSALYFCASSERTGLSTDTQYFGPGTRLTVL.

This clone has only one observation. CDR3 loop: CSAATLLEQFF. The CDR3 coding sequence is TGCAGTGCTGCGACCCTATTAGAGCAGTTCTTC. This chain uses TRBV20-1 with TRBJ2-1; D call uncertain. CDR1 and CDR2 (germline): DFQATT, SNEGSKA (reference sequence). V gave up 5 bases and J gave up 10 bases, with 12 bases separating them. The CDR3 totals 11 residues.

The count of this clone is one. This chain connects TRBV5-8 to TRBJ1-2; weak D call: TRBD1 (6 bases). The CDR3 spans 14 residues. V lost 1 base to trimming and J lost 7 bases, with 14 bases between them. Germline CDR1 reads SGHTS; CDR2 reads YDEGEE. The DNA of the CDR3 is TGTGCCAGCAGCTTGAACCCAGGGGTTGGTGGCTACACCTTC. It codes for CASSLNPGVGGYTF.